The sequence of this T cell receptor (beta chain) was determined in a study of shared clonotypes between healthy human individuals. On this clone: Its antigen is unidentified.

The CDR3 is made up of 16 amino acids. The germline CDR1 and CDR2 sequences are SGHDN and FVKESK. Trimming took off 4 bases at V and 4 bases at J, with 20 bases between the two ends. Findings of the study overall: Sequencing depth was a factor that was expected to affect clonotype sharing among donors. Between a handful of donors, naive CD4 clonotypes were shared at a level of approximately 5%.

Among the donors, all were Caucasian adults who lived in Nashville, Tennessee. Sorted-subset replicate PCRs used approximately 180 ng of genomic DNA. This amount corresponded to approximately 30,000 T cell genomes. Generated by immunoSEQ multiplex PCR, the TCRdb table keeps only in-frame clones and is missing some. The sample holds under 850,000 clones, approximately 72% seen once. The sequence was obtained from a woman in her 30s in good health. The V and J genes are TRBV14 and TRBJ2-7; D is uncertain. The sequencing sample was made of memory CD4+ T cells sorted from blood. The subset is: CD45RA-negative fraction. The CDR3 sequence is CASSRFPVGAEYEQYF. CDR3 nucleotides: TGTGCCAGCAGCCGATTTCCGGTGGGCGCTGAGTACGAGCAGTACTTC.